What follows are 8 T cell receptor beta chains derived from one specimen sequenced in a study of response to subunit inactivated influenza vaccine. In TCRdb, the RT-PCR reads were re-called with MiXCR into one record per CDR3 protein. Among roughly 570,000 distinct CDR3 sequences listed, over 10% were seen once. The specimen comprised PBMCs from blood, sampled 35 to 45 days after vaccination. All receptors derive from a man aged 45-60 years who received an inactivated influenza vaccine.

This clonotype has only a few counts. The CDR3 DNA sequence: TGCAGGGTATTTGTTAGCACAGATACGCAGTATTTT. It codes for CRVFVSTDTQYF. This chain joins TRBV20-1 and TRBJ2-3; D remains ambiguous. The length of the CDR3 is 12 residues. CDR1 and CDR2 (germline): DFQATT, SNEGSKA (reference sequence).

This clonotype was counted only a few times. The rearrangement joins TRBV20-1 to TRBJ1-5, with 11 bases fitting TRBD1. The junction had 9 bases not matched to a gene; V was cut back by 6 bases and J by 2 bases. CDR3 size: 16 residues. Germline V gives CDR1 DFQATT, CDR2 SNEGSKA (reference sequence). The CDR3 DNA reads as TGCAGTGCCCTCTGGACAGGGGGCAATCGCAATCAGCCCCAGCATTTT. Translation gives CSALWTGGNRNQPQHF.

This chain connects TRBV3-1 to TRBJ2-7; 7 bases align to TRBD1. Trimming cost V 9 bases and J 4 bases; bases outside gene matches: 12. CDR1 LGHDT and CDR2 YNNKEL come from the germline V gene (reference sequence). The CDR3 spans 14 residues. In nucleotides, the CDR3 is TGTGCCAGAGACGTATCCGGGACAGTATACGAGCAGTACTTC. Protein product: CARDVSGTVYEQYF.

This clonotype was counted once. Given a much more abundant clone one base away, this may be a read error. The chain is built from TRBV20-1 and TRBJ1-1; D gene uncertain. The CDR3 has 14 residues. Germline V gene sequence: CDR1 DFQATT, CDR2 SNEGSKA (reference sequence). CDR3 sequence (DNA): TGCAGTGCTGGAGATCCGGGTTGGGGCACTGAAGCTTTCTTT. Encoded protein: CSAGDPGWGTEAFF.

The chain is built from TRBV4-3 and TRBJ2-1; TRBD1 agrees at 7 bases. Looked up from germline, CDR1 is LGHNA and CDR2 is YSLEER. This CDR3 region has 15 residues. With V trimmed by 3 bases and J by 7 bases, 9 bases remained unmatched. This CDR3 is CASSHAAGTENEQFF. Written as DNA, the CDR3 is TGCGCCAGCAGCCATGCCGCCGGGACAGAGAATGAGCAGTTCTTC.

This clonotype was observed a handful of times. The chain has TRBV20-1 and TRBJ2-1; D remains ambiguous. The CDR3 has 12 residues. Deletions cut 3 bases from V and 8 bases from J, with 11 bases between. The germline CDR1 and CDR2 sequences are DFQATT and SNEGSKA (reference sequence). CDR3 coding DNA: TGCAGTGCTAGTTCGGCAGGTGATGAGCAGTTCTTC. This codes for CSASSAGDEQFF.

This clonotype was seen only a few times. V and J are TRBV3-1 and TRBJ2-1; D assignment may be TRBD1 or TRBD2 (5 bases each). CDR3 length: 15 amino acids. Germline-derived CDR1 and CDR2 are LGHDT and YNNKEL (reference sequence). Trimming removed 0 bases from V and 8 bases from J, with 14 bases in between. CDR3 DNA: TGTGCCAGCAGCCAAGATAATGTTCGGGGACATGAGCAGTTCTTC. Residues: CASSQDNVRGHEQFF.

The genes are TRBV12-3 or TRBV12-4 and TRBJ2-5, with TRBD2 identical over 8 bases. The CDR3 sequence is 14 residues long. V was clipped by 4 bases and J by 5 bases; unmatched bases: 6. CDR3 bases: TGTGCCAGCAGTTATAGCGGGGCAGGGGAGACCCAGTACTTC. Translation: CASSYSGAGETQYF.